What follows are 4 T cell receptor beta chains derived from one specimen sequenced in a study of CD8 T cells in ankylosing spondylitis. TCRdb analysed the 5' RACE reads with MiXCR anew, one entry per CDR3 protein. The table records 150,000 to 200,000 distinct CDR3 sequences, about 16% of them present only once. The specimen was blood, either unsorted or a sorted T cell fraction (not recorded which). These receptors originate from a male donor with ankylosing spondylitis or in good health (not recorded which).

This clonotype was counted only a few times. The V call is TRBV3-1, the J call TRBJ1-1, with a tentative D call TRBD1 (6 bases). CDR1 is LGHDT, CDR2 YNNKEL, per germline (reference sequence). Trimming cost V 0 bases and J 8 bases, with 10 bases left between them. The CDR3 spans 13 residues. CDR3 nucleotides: TGTGCCAGCAGCCAAGAGAGAAGGGGGGAAGCTTTCTTT. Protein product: CASSQERRGEAFF. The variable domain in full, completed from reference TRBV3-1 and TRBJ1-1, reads DTAVSQTPKYLVTQMGNDKSIKCEQNLGHDTMYWYKQDSKKFLKIMFSYNNKELIINETVPNRFSPKSPDKAHLNLHINSLELGDSAVYFCASSQERRGEAFFGQGTRLTVV.

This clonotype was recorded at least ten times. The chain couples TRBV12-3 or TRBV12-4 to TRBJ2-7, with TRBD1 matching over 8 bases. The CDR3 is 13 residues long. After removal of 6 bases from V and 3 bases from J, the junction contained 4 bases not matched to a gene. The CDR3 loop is CASSEDRVYEQYF. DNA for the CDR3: TGTGCCAGCAGCGAGGACAGGGTCTACGAGCAGTACTTC.

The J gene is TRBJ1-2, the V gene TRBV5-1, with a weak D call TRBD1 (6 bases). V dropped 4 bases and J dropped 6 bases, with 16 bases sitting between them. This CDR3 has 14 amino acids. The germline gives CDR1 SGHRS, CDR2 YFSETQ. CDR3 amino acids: CASSVISRGNGYTF. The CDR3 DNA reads TGCGCCAGCAGCGTAATCTCGAGGGGGAATGGCTACACCTTC.

The chain's CDR3 is CASSFDRVRGQPQHF. The CDR3 DNA reads as TGTGCCAGCAGCTTCGACAGGGTACGGGGACAGCCCCAGCATTTT. The chain carries TRBV7-8 and TRBJ1-5; 7 bases fit TRBD1. Germline-derived CDR1 and CDR2 are SGHVS and FQNEAQ. After removal of 3 bases from V and 7 bases from J, the junction contained 9 bases not matched to a gene. This CDR3 region has 15 residues.